In its sample, the clone carrying this T cell receptor beta chain was seen a few times. Its matching antigen is unknown. Every individual TCR cDNA molecule carried its own unique molecular identifier, which allowed correction of PCR and sequencing errors. TCRdb re-derived calls from the 5' RACE reads in MiXCR, one entry per CDR3 protein. The sample carries about 94,000 distinct CDR3 sequences, approximately 20% recorded once. Specified time point: blood at routine non-recurrence follow-up after resection. This record comes from a study of spatial heterogeneity in lung cancer. Study information: The donors, 72 patients with untreated early-stage non-small cell lung cancer, provided the samples. Sequencing was performed on follow-up PBMC samples when available, collected at a median of around two years after resection.

Study findings and constraints: TCRs found ubiquitously expanded in tumor appeared in blood more at resection than at follow-up.

CDR1 is SNHLY and CDR2 is FYNNEI in the germline V gene. V gave up 6 bases and J gave up 10 bases, with 16 bases separating them. CDR3 length: 14 amino acids. V is TRBV2 and J is TRBJ1-6; D possibly corresponds to TRBD1 (5 bases). The TCR comes from a male donor with early-stage non-small cell lung cancer. The material sequenced was PBMCs, taken at follow-up. Written as DNA, the CDR3 is TGTGCCAGCAGCATTGAGGGGAAACGCTCACCCCTCCACTTT. It encodes CASSIEGKRSPLHF.